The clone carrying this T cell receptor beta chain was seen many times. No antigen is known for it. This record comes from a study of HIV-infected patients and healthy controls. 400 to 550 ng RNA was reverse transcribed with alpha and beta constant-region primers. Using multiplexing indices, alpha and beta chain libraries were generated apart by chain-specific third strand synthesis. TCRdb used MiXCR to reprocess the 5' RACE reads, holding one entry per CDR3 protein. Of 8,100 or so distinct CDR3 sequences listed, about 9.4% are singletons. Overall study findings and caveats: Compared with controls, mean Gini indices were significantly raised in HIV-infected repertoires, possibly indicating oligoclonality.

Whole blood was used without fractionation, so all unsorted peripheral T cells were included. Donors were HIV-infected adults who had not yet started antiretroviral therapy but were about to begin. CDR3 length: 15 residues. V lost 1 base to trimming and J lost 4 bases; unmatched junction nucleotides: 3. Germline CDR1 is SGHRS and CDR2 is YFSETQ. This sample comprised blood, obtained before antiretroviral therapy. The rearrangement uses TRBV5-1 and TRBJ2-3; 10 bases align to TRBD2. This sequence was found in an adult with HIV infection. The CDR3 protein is CASSLPSGGADTQYF. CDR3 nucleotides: TGCGCCAGCAGCTTGCCCAGCGGGGGGGCAGATACGCAGTATTTT.